The clone carrying this T cell receptor (beta chain) appeared once. The data originate from a study of T cell changes during pregnancy in multiple sclerosis. This CDR3 has 16 residues. With 5 bases removed from V and 5 bases from J, the gap between germline ends came to 19 bases. Germline assignment: CDR1 MNHNY and CDR2 SVGAGI (reference sequence). The table came from immunoSEQ multiplex PCR; TCRdb's copy has only in-frame clones and leaves some out. Of about 89,000 clones detected, about 91% appear once; the ten largest clones hold less than 2.5%. The starting material was peripheral blood, obtained after pregnancy. V gene TRBV6-6 combines with J gene TRBJ2-1, with D tentatively TRBD1 (5 bases). This clonotype was sampled from a female donor in good health, enrolled as a control in a pregnancy study. The CDR3 region has the DNA TGTGCCAGCAGTCCGAATGGACACCTAGACGACAATGAGCAGTTCTTC. Its protein product is CASSPNGHLDDNEQFF.